This TCR beta chain is from a study of T-cell reconstitution after alpha-beta-depleted transplantation in children. Study-wide findings and caveats: Several hundred expanded graft clones reportedly gave rise to the alpha-beta T cells present about two months after transplant.

The CDR3 totals 15 residues. Deletions cut 3 bases from V and 6 bases from J, with 15 bases between. This clonotype was picked up a small number of times. Its antigen is not known. Unique molecular identifiers were incorporated when the TCRbeta library was constructed. Via MiXCR, TCRdb re-called the PCR reads, giving one row per CDR3 protein. The table lists fewer than 550,000 distinct CDR3 sequences, over 9.5% of them singletons, with approximately 2% in the top ten. This TCR was sampled from a child younger than 10 with inherited bone marrow failure, due to receive a stem cell transplant. The specimen comprised PBMCs, sampled before TCRalphabeta/CD19-depleted stem cell transplant. V usage is TRBV12-3 or TRBV12-4 and J usage is TRBJ2-4; D assignment may be TRBD1 or TRBD2 (5 bases each). CDR3 region: CASSLGPNGGNIQYF. The CDR3 DNA is TGTGCCAGCAGTTTGGGACCCAATGGAGGAAACATTCAGTACTTC.